This TCR beta chain originates from a study of T-cell reconstitution after alpha-beta-depleted transplantation in children. Study-wide points: There were reportedly several hundred expanded graft clones from which alpha-beta T cells came about two months after transplant. Day-60 TCRbeta diversity that was high in some patients was derived from surviving recipient T cells and thymic progenitors.

Looked up from germline, CDR1 is SGHVS and CDR2 is FQNEAQ. The length of the CDR3 is 16 residues. Germline trimming cut 5 bases from V and 6 bases from J; bases unmatched to any gene: 5. About this clonotype itself: Its matching antigen is unknown.

For TCRbeta, the library was prepared with unique molecular identifiers. TCRdb re-derived calls from the PCR reads in MiXCR, one entry per CDR3 protein. The repertoire consists of 700,000 to 950,000 distinct CDR3 sequences, with roughly 15% occurring once and the leading ten covering around 5.3%. Sequenced here: PBMCs, mostly from graft donor cells, sampled 360 days after TCRalphabeta/CD19-depleted stem cell transplant. The V and J genes are TRBV7-8 and TRBJ2-3; 16 positions agree with TRBD2. This receptor was obtained from a male patient under 18 who had a stem cell transplant for acute lymphoblastic leukemia, so the T cells may come from the graft donor. Here the CDR3 reads CASSPSGLAGGDTQYF. Written as DNA, the CDR3 is TGTGCCAGCAGCCCCTCGGGACTAGCGGGAGGGGATACGCAGTATTTT.